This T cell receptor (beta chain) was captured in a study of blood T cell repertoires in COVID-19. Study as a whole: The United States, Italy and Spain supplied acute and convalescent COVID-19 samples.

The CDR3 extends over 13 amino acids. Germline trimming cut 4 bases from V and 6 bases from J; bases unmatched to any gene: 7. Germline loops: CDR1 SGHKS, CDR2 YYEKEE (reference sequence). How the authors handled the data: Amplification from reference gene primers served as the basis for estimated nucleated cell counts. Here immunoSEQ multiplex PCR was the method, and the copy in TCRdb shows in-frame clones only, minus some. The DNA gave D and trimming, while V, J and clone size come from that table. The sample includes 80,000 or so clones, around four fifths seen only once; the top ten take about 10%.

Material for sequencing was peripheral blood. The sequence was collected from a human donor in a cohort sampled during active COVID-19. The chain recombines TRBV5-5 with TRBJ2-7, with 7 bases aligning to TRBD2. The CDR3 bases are TGTGCCAGCAGCCCCACAGGCGGGGGCGAGCAGTACTTC. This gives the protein CASSPTGGGEQYF. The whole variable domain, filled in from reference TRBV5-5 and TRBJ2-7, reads DAGVTQSPTHLIKTRGQQVTLRCSPISGHKSVSWYQQVLGQGPQFIFQYYEKEERGRGNFPDRFSARQFPNYSSELNVNALLLGDSALYLCASSPTGGGEQYFGPGTRLTVT.